The rows below give T cell receptor beta chains drawn from one sample of a study of T cell responses to AZD1222 COVID-19 vaccine. The method was immunoSEQ multiplex PCR; TCRdb's version includes in-frame clones alone and lacks a portion of them. The sample comprises approximately 90,000 clones, around nine tenths of which are singletons, and approximately 5% rests with the top ten. The sequencing used peripheral blood, collected 28 days after the second AZD1222 dose. The receptors were sampled from an adult who received the AZD1222 COVID-19 vaccine. CDR3s include the opening cysteine and the closing phenylalanine or tryptophan. D genes are given only for firm matches. Clone size is given for some rows only: seen once, a few or many times, or a class if the clone is expanded.

>TRBD1|TRBJ1-3|NA|TRBV30
TGTGCCTGGAAAATCCAGGGGGGGCCATCTGGAAACACCATATATTTT
CAWKIQGGPSGNTIYF
>NA|TRBJ1-2|NA|TRBV6-5
TGTGCCAGCTCAAGGACAAGATCGGGCTACACCTTC
CASSRTRSGYTF
>NA|TRBJ1-2|NA|TRBV6-5
TGTGCCAGCTTCGGGCCGCCCGATCTTCTGTCTGGCTACACCTTC
CASFGPPDLLSGYTF
>NA|TRBJ2-1|once|TRBV24-1
TGTGCCACCCGTGGACCCTACAATGAGCAGTTCTTC
CATRGPYNEQFF
>NA|TRBJ1-2|NA|TRBV5-4
TGTGCCAGCAGCTTAGGCGGGGACTATGGCTACACCTTC
CASSLGGDYGYTF
>NA|TRBJ1-5|NA|TRBV29-1
TGCAGCGGAGGGGATAGCAATCAGCCCCAGCATTTT
CSGGDSNQPQHF
>TRBD2|TRBJ2-3|NA|TRBV20-1
TGCAGTGCTAGTCCTAGCGGGGGGTCAGATACGCAGTATTTT
CSASPSGGSDTQYF
>NA|TRBJ1-1|NA|TRBV16
TGTGCCAGCAGCCTCAACCACCGAGGCACTGAAGCTTTCTTT
CASSLNHRGTEAFF
>NA|TRBJ1-1|NA|TRBV6-5
TGTGCCAGCACCCCCGGGTGGCTATTGAACACTGAAGCTTTCTTT
CASTPGWLLNTEAFF
>NA|TRBJ2-7|NA|TRBV27
TGTGCCAGCAGTTTGCGTTTTGCGGCCTACGAGCAGTACTTC
CASSLRFAAYEQYF
>TRBD1|TRBJ1-2|NA|TRBV2
TGTGCCAGCAGTTTTACCGGGACAGGGGGCTATGGCTACACCTTC
CASSFTGTGGYGYTF
>NA|TRBJ1-1|NA|TRBV6-6
TGTGCCAGCATCCTTTCAGCCATGAACACTGAAGCTTTCTTT
CASILSAMNTEAFF
>TRBD1|TRBJ2-7|NA|TRBV18
TGTGCCAGCTCACCACCAAAGGGACAGGGTCGGTACGAGCAGTACTTC
CASSPPKGQGRYEQYF
>TRBD1|TRBJ2-1|NA|TRBV5-1
TGCGCCAGCAGAACCGGGACAGTCTACAATGAGCAGTTCTTC
CASRTGTVYNEQFF
>TRBD1|TRBJ1-2|NA|TRBV20-1
TGCAGTGCCCAGGGGGTTGATGGCTACACCTTC
CSAQGVDGYTF
>NA|TRBJ2-7|NA|TRBV28
TGTGCCAGCAGTTTAGCCGGACAGCTCACCTACGAGCAGTACTTC
CASSLAGQLTYEQYF
>NA|TRBJ1-1|once|TRBV11-3
TGTGCCAGCAGCTTAGTTTTCACTCTGGGATCGACGAACACTGAAGCTTTCTTT
CASSLVFTLGSTNTEAFF
>TRBD1|TRBJ2-1|once|TRBV7-8
TGTGCCAGCAGCTCAACCGGGACAGGGTATTACAATGAGCAGTTCTTC
CASSSTGTGYYNEQFF
>NA|TRBJ1-3|NA|TRBV10-1
TGCGCCAGCAGTGAGTACAGGCCGGGCAAGATTGGAAACACCATATATTTT
CASSEYRPGKIGNTIYF
>NA|TRBJ1-5|NA|TRBV28
TGTGCCAGCAGTTTCCTGATTTTGGACCCGGACCATCAGCCCCAGCATTTT
CASSFLILDPDHQPQHF
>NA|TRBJ1-2|NA|TRBV2
TGTGCCAGCAGTGAATGGGCCAGAGGAGATGGCTACACCTTC
CASSEWARGDGYTF
>NA|TRBJ1-1|NA|TRBV11-3
TGTGCCAGCAGCATAGATCAGGGGTCGGGGACTGAAGCTTTCTTT
CASSIDQGSGTEAFF
>NA|TRBJ2-3|NA|TRBV21-1
TGTGCCAGCAGCTTTATGGGGTCACTAGCGGTGGTAAGCACAGATACGCAGTATTTT
CASSFMGSLAVVSTDTQYF
>NA|TRBJ2-1|NA|TRBV2
TGTGCCAGCAGTGATTTTGGGGGAACCTACAATGAGCAGTTCTTC
CASSDFGGTYNEQFF
>NA|TRBJ1-1|once|TRBV6-2/TRBV6-3
TGTGCCAGCAGCCACTGGGGGGGGACGAACACTGAAGCTTTCTTT
CASSHWGGTNTEAFF
>TRBD1|TRBJ2-2|NA|TRBV3-1/TRBV3-2
TGTGCCAGCAGGGACAGGAGAGGTACCGGGGAGCTGTTTTTT
CASRDRRGTGELFF
>NA|TRBJ1-5|NA|TRBV4-2
TGTGCCAGCAGCCAAGATCGGGACCAGCCCCAGCATTTT
CASSQDRDQPQHF
>NA|TRBJ1-1|few|TRBV6-5
TGTGCCAGCAGCCGACGGGGGAGGGAGACTGAAGCTTTCTTT
CASSRRGRETEAFF
>TRBD1|TRBJ1-1|NA|TRBV29-1
TGCAGCGTTGAACAGGGGGCCACTGAAGCTTTCTTT
CSVEQGATEAFF
>NA|TRBJ1-2|NA|TRBV19
TGTGCCAGTAGTATGTCACAGGGCGATGGCTACACCTTC
CASSMSQGDGYTF
>NA|TRBJ2-3|NA|TRBV6-5
TGTGCCAGCAAGGTCAGGGAGTTCGGAGATACGCAGTATTTT
CASKVREFGDTQYF
>NA|TRBJ1-5|NA|TRBV19
TGTGCCAGTAGTATCGGTTGGCGGGGAGGGGATCAGCCCCAGCATTTT
CASSIGWRGGDQPQHF
>NA|TRBJ1-2|NA|TRBV28
TGTGCCAGCAGTTTAGTCGGGAACTTATATGGCTACACCTTC
CASSLVGNLYGYTF
>NA|TRBJ1-5|NA|TRBV7-8
TGTGCCAGCAGCTTAGCCTGGAGCAGCAATCAGCCCCAGCATTTT
CASSLAWSSNQPQHF
>NA|TRBJ2-7|NA|TRBV5-8
TGTGCCAGCGGGAAGAATCCCTCCTACGAGCAGTACTTC
CASGKNPSYEQYF
>TRBD1|TRBJ1-2|NA|TRBV5-1
TGCGCCAGCAGCCTGACCGGAGTTAGGGGGCGCTATGGCTACACCTTC
CASSLTGVRGRYGYTF
>NA|TRBJ1-4|NA|TRBV7-2
TGTGCCAGCAGCTTAGGGACACCGGAGGGACACGAAAAACTGTTTTTT
CASSLGTPEGHEKLFF
>NA|TRBJ1-1|NA|TRBV2
TGTGCCAGCAGTGAGTACGGTGAAGCTTTCTTT
CASSEYGEAFF
>NA|TRBJ1-5|NA|TRBV6-5
TGTGCCAGCAGTAAACAGGGTGGGGGTCAGCCCCAGCATTTT
CASSKQGGGQPQHF
>NA|TRBJ1-5|NA|TRBV7-9
TGTGCCAGCAGCTTAGGGGATAGCAATCAGCCCCAGCATTTT
CASSLGDSNQPQHF
>NA|TRBJ1-1|NA|TRBV5-6
TGTGCCAGCAGCGGCGCGAGCAACACTGAAGCTTTCTTT
CASSGASNTEAFF
>TRBD2|TRBJ2-7|NA|TRBV19
TGTGCCAGTTCGGGGACTAGCGGGCGCTACGAGCAGTACTTC
CASSGTSGRYEQYF
>NA|TRBJ1-6|NA|TRBV5-5
TGTGCCAGCAGCTTTGGGGGTACGAATTCACCCCTCCACTTT
CASSFGGTNSPLHF
>NA|TRBJ2-4|NA|TRBV30
TGTGCCTGGAGCTCCGGGTTTGAACGGGGGGCCAAAAACATTCAGTACTTC
CAWSSGFERGAKNIQYF
>NA|TRBJ1-5|NA|TRBV19
TGTGCCAGTAGTAACCGACAGAGGAGCAATCAGCCCCAGCATTTT
CASSNRQRSNQPQHF
>NA|TRBJ1-2|NA|TRBV19
TGTGCCAGTAGTGACGGGCTTAACTATGGCTACACCTTC
CASSDGLNYGYTF
>NA|TRBJ2-5|NA|TRBV7-2
TGTGCCAGCAGCTTTTTCAGGGGAAGCGAGACCCAGTACTTC
CASSFFRGSETQYF
>NA|TRBJ1-6|NA|TRBV27
TGTGCCAGCCGCTTGGGTTTGAGAAATTATAATTCACCCCTCCACTTT
CASRLGLRNYNSPLHF
>TRBD1|TRBJ2-7|once|TRBV7-9
TGTGCCAGCAGCCTGGGACAGGGGGCTTACGAGCAGTACTTC
CASSLGQGAYEQYF